Listed here are 11 T cell receptor beta chains from one sample, sequenced in a study of blood T cell repertoires in COVID-19. TCRdb keeps only in-frame clones here, not all; method: immunoSEQ multiplex PCR. The sample contains 24,000 or so clones, around nine tenths of which appear only once. The sequencing sample was made of peripheral blood. The receptors come from a human donor with acute or convalescent COVID-19. The donor label of this sample is uncertain.

The chain combines TRBV6-5 with TRBJ1-2, with 11 bases lining up with TRBD1. The CDR3 runs to 13 residues. Germline loops: CDR1 MNHEY, CDR2 SVGAGI. V was clipped by 10 bases and J by 3 bases; unmatched bases: 4. Written as DNA, the CDR3 is TGTGCCACCAGGACAGGGGGCGACTATGGCTACACCTTC. Its protein is CATRTGGDYGYTF.

The genes are TRBV27 and TRBJ1-5, with 9 bases identical to TRBD1. Germline V CDR1 and CDR2: MNHEY, SMNVEV (reference sequence). This CDR3 is built from 15 residues. V lost 4 bases and J lost 5; bases outside the gene matches: 6. CDR3 region: CASSSGQGLYQPQHF. The CDR3 nucleotides are TGTGCCAGCAGTTCGGGACAGGGACTTTATCAGCCCCAGCATTTT.

V and J are TRBV15 and TRBJ2-1; D perhaps matches TRBD2 (5 bases). With 3 bases removed from V and 11 bases from J, the gap between germline ends came to 11 bases. This CDR3 spans 12 amino acids. Germline loops: CDR1 LNHNV, CDR2 YYDKDF (reference sequence). The CDR3 protein is CATSSIPGKQFF. CDR3 DNA sequence: TGTGCCACCAGCAGTATTCCGGGAAAGCAGTTCTTC. The full variable domain, completed using reference TRBV15 and TRBJ2-1, is DAMVIQNPRYQVTQFGKPVTLSCSQTLNHNVMYWYQQKSSQAPKLLFHYYDKDFNNEADTPDNFQSRRPNTSFCFLDIRSPGLGDTAMYLCATSSIPGKQFFGPGTRLTVL.

The chain joins TRBV12-3 or TRBV12-4 to TRBJ1-2; 7 positions match TRBD1. The V gene end was trimmed by 3 bases and the J gene end by 8 bases; junction bases not matched to a gene: 6. The CDR3 extends over 13 amino acids. The DNA for the CDR3 is TGTGCCAGCAGTTTGCCAGGGGGATACGGCTACACCTTC. Its translation: CASSLPGGYGYTF.

CDR3 residues: CATSAAGQGTQETQYF. The CDR3 DNA reads TGTGCCACCAGTGCAGCCGGACAGGGTACCCAAGAGACCCAGTACTTC. V and J are TRBV24-1 and TRBJ2-5; 8 nucleotides match TRBD1. The CDR3 consists of 16 residues. The germline gives CDR1 KGHDR, CDR2 SFDVKD. V gave up 5 bases and J gave up 1 base; unmatched junction bases: 8.

V and J are TRBV19 and TRBJ2-5; TRBD1 matches 7 bases. The CDR3 is made up of 15 amino acids. Germline assignment: CDR1 LNHDA and CDR2 SQIVND (reference sequence). V trimming: 5 bases; J trimming: 4 bases; junction bases outside the gene matches: 10. The CDR3 here is CASSPQGTLGETQYF. For the CDR3, the DNA is TGTGCCAGTAGTCCACAGGGGACCCTTGGAGAGACCCAGTACTTC.

This clone was counted a few times. CDR3 protein: CASSFGGTTGELFF. The CDR3 region has the DNA TGTGCCAGCAGCTTCGGGGGAACAACCGGGGAGCTGTTTTTT. This chain connects TRBV5-4 to TRBJ2-2; perhaps TRBD2 as D (6 bases). Germline assignment: CDR1 SGHNT and CDR2 YYREEE (reference sequence). CDR3 length: 14 residues. V dropped 2 bases and J dropped 5 bases, with 10 bases sitting between them.

The rearrangement joins TRBV5-1 to TRBJ2-1, with 9 bases identical to TRBD2. The V and J ends lost 0 bases and 6 bases, in that order; junction bases with no gene match: 4. This CDR3 is built from 15 residues. From germline, CDR1 is SGHRS and CDR2 YFSETQ. The CDR3 protein is CASSLEASGINEQFF. CDR3 bases: TGCGCCAGCAGCTTGGAGGCTAGCGGGATCAATGAGCAGTTCTTC.

The chain carries TRBV5-5 and TRBJ1-2; D possibly corresponds to TRBD1 (5 bases). Germline V gene sequence: CDR1 SGHKS, CDR2 YYEKEE (reference sequence). The CDR3 length is 18 residues. Trimming left V 7 bases short and J 0 bases short, with 25 bases between. In DNA, the CDR3 is TGTGCCAGCCACATCACACAAAATAAAGGACAAACTAACTATGGCTACACCTTC. Protein sequence: CASHITQNKGQTNYGYTF. Together with reference TRBV5-5 and TRBJ1-2, the CDR3 gives the full variable domain: DAGVTQSPTHLIKTRGQQVTLRCSPISGHKSVSWYQQVLGQGPQFIFQYYEKEERGRGNFPDRFSARQFPNYSSELNVNALLLGDSALYLCASHITQNKGQTNYGYTFGSGTRLTVV.

The chain employs TRBV5-1 and TRBJ1-4; 7 positions agree with TRBD1. Germline V gives CDR1 SGHRS, CDR2 YFSETQ. The CDR3 spans 15 residues. The trim removed 5 bases at V and 14 bases at J, leaving 18 bases unmatched. The CDR3 sequence is CASSLRDSGRNALFF. Here the CDR3 DNA reads TGCGCCAGCAGTCTGAGGGACAGTGGCCGGAATGCCCTGTTTTTT.

The chain is built from TRBV7-3 and TRBJ2-5; D not resolved. Germline CDR1 SGHTA, CDR2 FQGTGA. The CDR3 covers 13 residues. V was trimmed by 5 bases and J by 5 bases, leaving 12 bases between them. CDR3 amino acids: CASSNGRSETQYF. The CDR3 DNA reads as TGTGCCAGCAGCAATGGCCGGAGTGAGACCCAGTACTTC.